The 9 T cell receptor beta chains presented below share a single source sample, sequenced in a study of T cells after yellow fever vaccination. MiXCR was run by TCRdb on the 5' RACE reads, yielding one entry per CDR3 protein. In the table there are approximately 32,000 distinct CDR3 sequences, 4.4% of which are singletons. The sequencing used CD8+ T cells sorted from PBMCs, collected 5 days after the yellow fever booster vaccination. These receptors were obtained from a man aged 30 to 39 who received the YFV17D yellow fever vaccine.

This clonotype is medium-sized. The genes are TRBV27 and TRBJ1-1, with D possibly TRBD1 on 6 matching bases. Germline V CDR1 and CDR2: MNHEY, SMNVEV (reference sequence). CDR3 length equals 16 residues. Trimming took 3 bases from V and 5 from J, leaving 19 bases between them. CDR3 DNA sequence: TGTGCCAGCAGTTTTTTTAGGACAGCCAGTACAACTGAAGCTTTCTTT. Its protein product is CASSFFRTASTTEAFF.

The sample holds many counts of this clonotype. This chain's CDR3 is CASSHAPGLAGVGEQFF. The CDR3 coding sequence is TGCGCCAGCAGTCATGCCCCGGGACTAGCGGGAGTGGGAGAGCAGTTCTTC. The chain links TRBV23-1 to TRBJ2-1; 14 bases map to TRBD2. TRBV23-1 has ORF status, its function being uncertain. This CDR3 spans 17 amino acids. V lost 3 bases, J lost 10 bases, and 11 bases stayed unmatched.

This clonotype was seen a few times. For the CDR3, the DNA is TGTGCCAGCAGCTGGATACTTAACGAGCAGTACTTC. It specifies CASSWILNEQYF. The chain couples TRBV11-2 to TRBJ2-7; D is unclear. The germline V and J ends were trimmed by 4 bases and 5 bases, with 9 bases remaining between them. CDR1 SGHAT and CDR2 FQNNGV come from the germline V gene. The CDR3 sequence is 12 residues long. Using reference TRBV11-2 and TRBJ2-7 for the parts outside the CDR3, the full variable domain is EAGVAQSPRYKIIEKRQSVAFWCNPISGHATLYWYQQILGQGPKLLIQFQNNGVVDDSQLPKDRFSAERLKGVDSTLKIQPAKLEDSAVYLCASSWILNEQYFGPGTRLTVT.

This clonotype was recorded at least ten times. The CDR3 DNA sequence: TGCGCCAGCAGGCTGAATGAGGGCTATGGCTACACCTTC. Residues: CASRLNEGYGYTF. The V gene is TRBV5-1, the J gene TRBJ1-2, with D hard to call. The germline V and J ends were trimmed by 5 bases and 4 bases, with 12 bases remaining between them. This CDR3 has 13 amino acids. Germline lookup yields CDR1 SGHRS and CDR2 YFSETQ.

This clonotype was observed many times. The rearrangement links TRBV5-8 to TRBJ2-1; D is uncertain. Between the trimmed V and J ends, which lost 0 bases and 8 bases, there was a span of 15 bases. This CDR3 spans 15 amino acids. Germline CDR1 reads SGHTS; CDR2 reads YDEGEE. The CDR3 DNA follows: TGTGCCAGCAGCTTGGACGACCGTTTGGCCGATGAGCAGTTCTTC. It translates to CASSLDDRLADEQFF.

Turning to this clonotype: A read error may explain this, as a much larger clone is one base away. The rearrangement joins TRBV20-1 to TRBJ2-5, with 8 bases that match TRBD1. Germline V gene data show CDR1 as DFQATT and CDR2 as SNEGSKA (reference sequence). With V trimmed by 6 bases and J by 4 bases, 13 bases remained unmatched. The CDR3 has 15 amino acids. Here the CDR3 reads CSAETDRVHRETQYF. The CDR3 DNA sequence: TGCAGTGCGGAGACGGACAGGGTTCATCGAGAGACCCAGTACTTC.

This clonotype was observed many times. The chain uses TRBV12-3 or TRBV12-4 and TRBJ2-1; TRBD2 aligns across 12 bases. Losses at the gene ends were 6 bases for V and 4 bases for J; bases not matched to a gene: 7. This CDR3 comprises 16 residues. CDR3 coding DNA: TGTGCCAGCAGCCACGGACTAGCGGGGATATACAATGAGCAGTTCTTC. Translation: CASSHGLAGIYNEQFF.

The chain employs TRBV5-5 and TRBJ2-3, with D unresolved. Germline V gene data show CDR1 as SGHKS and CDR2 as YYEKEE (reference sequence). The CDR3 covers 15 residues. V was cut by 3 bases and J by 4 bases, with 15 bases left in between. The CDR3 spells CASSSGISSADTQYF. The CDR3 DNA reads as TGTGCCAGCAGCTCTGGGATCAGTTCTGCAGATACGCAGTATTTT.

This clonotype was found many times. This chain connects TRBV20-1 to TRBJ2-3; TRBD2 matches at 9 bases. There are 18 residues in the CDR3. Losses at the gene ends were 1 base for V and 2 bases for J; bases not matched to a gene: 13. Germline CDR1 and CDR2: DFQATT and SNEGSKA (reference sequence). The CDR3 sequence is CSARGLSGRSQSTDTQYF. The CDR3 region has the DNA TGCAGTGCTAGAGGCCTTAGCGGGAGATCCCAGTCCACAGATACGCAGTATTTT.